Reported below is one TCR beta chain. Its specificity is unknown. This sample stems from a study of T cell responses to AZD1222 COVID-19 vaccine. General study points: The study identified only six AZD1222 recipients as seropositive at baseline.

TCRdb's table, derived via immunoSEQ multiplex PCR, lists solely in-frame clones and lacks some. The table lists 120,000 or so clones, around nine tenths of them singletons, with about 5.4% in the top ten. Sequencing used peripheral blood, obtained on day 0 of AZD1222 vaccination. The receptor comes from an adult in good health.

The CDR3 is CASTRGGGGQGNEQFF. The CDR3 region has the DNA TGTGCCAGCACCCGGGGGGGCGGGGGCCAAGGGAATGAGCAGTTCTTC. V and J are TRBV2 and TRBJ2-1; the match to TRBD2 covers 8 bases. V gave up 7 bases and J gave up 7 bases; unmatched junction bases: 15. The V gene's germline CDR1 is SNHLY and CDR2 FYNNEI. The CDR3 has 16 residues.